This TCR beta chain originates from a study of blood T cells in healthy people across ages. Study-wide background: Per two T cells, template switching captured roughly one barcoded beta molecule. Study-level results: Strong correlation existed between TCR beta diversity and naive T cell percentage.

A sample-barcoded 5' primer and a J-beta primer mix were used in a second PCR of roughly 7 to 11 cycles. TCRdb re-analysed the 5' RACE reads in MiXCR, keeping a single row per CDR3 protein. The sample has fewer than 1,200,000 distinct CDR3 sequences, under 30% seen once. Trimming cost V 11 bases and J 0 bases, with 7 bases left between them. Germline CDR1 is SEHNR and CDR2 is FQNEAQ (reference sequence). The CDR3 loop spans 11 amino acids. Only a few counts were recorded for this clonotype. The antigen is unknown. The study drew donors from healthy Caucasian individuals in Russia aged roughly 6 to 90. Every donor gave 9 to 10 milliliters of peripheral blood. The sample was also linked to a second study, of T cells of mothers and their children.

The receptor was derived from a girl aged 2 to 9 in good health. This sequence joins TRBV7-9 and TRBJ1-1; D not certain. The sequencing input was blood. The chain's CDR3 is CALGLNTEAFF. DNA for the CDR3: TGTGCCCTCGGCTTGAACACTGAAGCTTTCTTT.